The 23 T cell receptor beta chains below were found in one sample sequenced in a study of T cells in Graves' hyperthyroidism and ophthalmopathy. Amplified TCR beta CDR3 regions derived from RNA transcripts. Using the HTBI primer set, a first-round RT-PCR was run on the TCR CDR3. Using its own MiXCR run on the multiplex PCR reads, TCRdb lists one record per CDR3 protein. The profile shows about 290,000 distinct CDR3 sequences, 15% to 20% of them singletons. Sequenced sample: blood. The receptors come from a woman aged 55-75 years with Graves' ophthalmopathy.

This clonotype has only a few counts. One end of the junction is discordant with germline, which a read error may explain. The chain carries TRBV30 and TRBJ1-1; D not resolved. The CDR3 is made up of 12 amino acids. The V gene's germline CDR1 is GTSNPN and CDR2 SVGIG (reference sequence). As DNA, the CDR3 is TGTGCCTGGCGCTTCGGTGGCACTGAAGCTCTCTTT. Translation: CAWRFGGTEALF. Together with reference TRBV30 and TRBJ1-1, the CDR3 gives the full variable domain: SQTIHQWPATLVQPVGSPLSLECTVEGTSNPNLYWYRQAAGRGLQLLFYSVGIGQISSEVPQNLSASRPQDRQFILSSKKLLLSDSGFYLCAWRFGGTEALFGQGTRLTVV.

This clonotype was observed a few times. The V gene is TRBV7-3, the J gene TRBJ1-6; D is uncertain. The V end was cut by 8 bases, the J end by 13 bases, with 30 bases between. Germline CDR1 and CDR2: SGHTA and FQGTGA. The CDR3 has 17 amino acids. CDR3 protein: CASPMDCNAVTTSPLHF. The CDR3 DNA is TGTGCCAGCCCGATGGATTGTAACGCGGTTACTACTTCGCCCCTCCACTTT.

In its sample, this clonotype was seen a few times. The rearrangement links TRBV2 to TRBJ2-1; D might be TRBD2 (7 bases). The germline V gene has CDR1 SNHLY and CDR2 FYNNEI. This CDR3 spans 11 amino acids. V dropped 9 bases and J dropped 8 bases, with 11 bases sitting between them. The chain's CDR3 is CASWGGHEQFF. CDR3 DNA sequence: TGTGCCAGTTGGGGGGGGCATGAGCAGTTCTTC.

Many counts were recorded for this clonotype. The J gene is TRBJ1-1, the V gene TRBV7-3; 8 bases are a match to TRBD1. Germline-derived CDR1 and CDR2 are SGHTA and FQGTGA. There are 13 residues in the CDR3. J gave up 8 bases and V 5 bases, and 7 bases lay outside the gene matches. The CDR3 loop is CASSAQTGVEAFF. For the CDR3, the DNA is TGTGCCAGCAGCGCACAGACAGGGGTAGAAGCTTTCTTT.

The chain is built from TRBV9 and TRBJ2-2; TRBD1 is a possible D gene (5 bases). Trimming took off 0 bases at V and 4 bases at J, with 13 bases between the two ends. This CDR3 contains 16 residues. In germline, CDR1 is SGDLS, CDR2 YYNGEE. For the CDR3, the DNA is TGTGCCAGCAGCGTAGTTGCAGGGTCGACCACCGGGGAGCTGTTTTTT. It encodes CASSVVAGSTTGELFF.

The chain links TRBV5-1 to TRBJ2-3, with 11 bases lining up with TRBD2. From germline, CDR1 is SGHRS and CDR2 YFSETQ. J gave up 0 bases and V 6 bases, and 18 bases lay outside the gene matches. This CDR3 spans 20 amino acids. CDR3 in DNA: TGCGCCAGCAACTCACGGGGGCTAGCGGGAGGTTATACTAGCACAGATACGCAGTATTTT. It is translated as CASNSRGLAGGYTSTDTQYF.

This clonotype was recorded at least ten times. This sequence joins TRBV12-3 or TRBV12-4 and TRBJ2-3; TRBD2 matches at 8 bases. The V and J ends lost 3 bases and 3 bases, in that order; junction bases with no gene match: 5. CDR3 length equals 15 residues. DNA for the CDR3: TGTGCCAGCAGTTTGCGACTAGCGAGGACAGATACGCAGTATTTT. This sequence encodes CASSLRLARTDTQYF.

This clonotype was recorded many times. The chain is built from TRBV19 and TRBJ1-2; tentatively, D is TRBD1 (5 bases). Per germline, CDR1 LNHDA and CDR2 SQIVND (reference sequence). The CDR3 runs to 13 residues. V was trimmed by 8 bases and J by 4 bases, leaving 14 bases between them. In DNA form, the CDR3 reads TGTGCCAGTTACCGGGGGGAAGGCTATGGCTACACCTTC. This translates into CASYRGEGYGYTF.

This clonotype has at least ten counts. The chain links TRBV5-1 to TRBJ2-3; no clear D. Deletions cut 0 bases from V and 3 bases from J, with 8 bases between. The CDR3 runs 14 residues. In germline, CDR1 is SGHRS, CDR2 YFSETQ. CDR3 sequence reads: CASSLASQTDTQYF. For the CDR3, the DNA is TGCGCCAGCAGCTTGGCCTCGCAGACAGATACGCAGTATTTT.

This chain joins TRBV7-2 and TRBJ2-3; D is possibly TRBD1 (6 bases). V lost 5 bases, J lost 5 bases, and 11 bases lay in between. The CDR3 spans 13 residues. The germline gives CDR1 SGHTA, CDR2 FQGNSA. DNA for the CDR3: TGTGCCAGCAGCCCCGGGACAAGAGATACGCAGTATTTT. Translation: CASSPGTRDTQYF.

The V call is TRBV4-2, the J call TRBJ1-4, with D possibly TRBD1 on 5 matching bases. CDR1 is LGHNA, CDR2 YNFKEQ, per germline. Trimming cost V 6 bases and J 4 bases, with 18 bases left between them. The CDR3 has 16 residues. The CDR3 nucleotides read TGTGCCAGCAGTCAGCTTGTGGGGACTTATAATGAAAAACTGTTTTTT. It yields the protein CASSQLVGTYNEKLFF.

This clonotype has a handful of counts. J is TRBJ2-7 and V is TRBV4-1, with D unclear. CDR1 MGHRA and CDR2 YSYEKL come from the germline V gene. The CDR3 sequence is 15 residues long. Trimming took 0 bases from V and 1 from J, leaving 10 bases between them. CDR3 in DNA: TGCGCCAGCAGCCAAGAAAGGTCGAGTTCCTACGAGCAGTACTTC. Its protein product is CASSQERSSSYEQYF.

The V call is TRBV27, the J call TRBJ2-7; 10 bases agree with TRBD1. Germline V gene sequence: CDR1 MNHEY, CDR2 SMNVEV (reference sequence). There are 15 residues in the CDR3. Trimming removed 5 bases from V and 5 bases from J; junction bases left unmatched: 9. CDR3 DNA sequence: TGTGCCAGCAGTATACCGGGACAGGGGCTCCACGAGCAGTACTTC. This encodes CASSIPGQGLHEQYF.

Many counts were recorded for this clonotype. This CDR3 reads CASSVDSLNTEAFF. CDR3 bases: TGTGCCAGCAGCGTAGACTCCCTGAACACTGAAGCTTTCTTT. The chain combines TRBV9 with TRBJ1-1; D is uncertain. V gave up 0 bases and J gave up 0 bases, with 6 bases separating them. Per the germline V gene, CDR1 is SGDLS and CDR2 is YYNGEE. The CDR3 spans 14 residues.

The chain couples TRBV5-1 to TRBJ2-2, with a possible D match to TRBD2 (6 bases). The V gene lost 0 bases and the J gene lost 4 bases, with 10 bases spanning the gap. The CDR3 totals 15 residues. Per germline, CDR1 SGHRS and CDR2 YFSETQ. The CDR3 sequence is CASSLVQGGTGELFF. For the CDR3, the DNA is TGCGCCAGCAGCTTGGTTCAGGGAGGCACCGGGGAGCTGTTTTTT.

This clonotype was detected many times. The chain recombines TRBV27 with TRBJ2-1; tentatively, D is TRBD2 (6 bases). The germline V gene has CDR1 MNHEY and CDR2 SMNVEV (reference sequence). This CDR3 has 15 residues. Trimming left V 1 base short and J 9 bases short, with 16 bases between. The CDR3 sequence: CASSLFSTPSVEQFF. In DNA, the CDR3 is TGTGCCAGCAGTTTATTTTCGACCCCTAGCGTTGAGCAGTTCTTC.

This clonotype was recorded many times. The CDR3 protein is CASSFAQGTGIYEQYF. The CDR3 DNA reads TGTGCCAGCAGTTTTGCGCAGGGGACAGGGATCTACGAGCAGTACTTC. The V call is TRBV28, the J call TRBJ2-7; 9 nucleotides line up with TRBD1. V shed 3 bases, J shed 3 bases, and the junction held 9 bases outside the gene matches. This CDR3 region has 16 residues. Germline V gene sequence: CDR1 MDHEN, CDR2 SYDVKM. Full variable domain (rest looked up from reference TRBV28 and TRBJ2-7): DVKVTQSSRYLVKRTGEKVFLECVQDMDHENMFWYRQDPGLGLRLIYFSYDVKMKEKGDIPEGYSVSREKKERFSLILESASTNQTSMYLCASSFAQGTGIYEQYFGPGTRLTVT.

This clonotype was counted many times. This chain joins TRBV28 and TRBJ1-2, with unresolved D. In germline, CDR1 is MDHEN, CDR2 SYDVKM. The germline V and J ends were trimmed by 7 bases and 4 bases, with 13 bases remaining between them. The CDR3 is 13 amino acids. The CDR3 protein is CASTSWFGYGYTF. As DNA, the CDR3 is TGTGCCAGCACCTCTTGGTTCGGCTATGGCTACACCTTC.

For this clonotype: Just one base apart from a much larger clone, this may be a read error. The chain carries TRBV5-5 and TRBJ2-1; D is unresolved. Germline V gives CDR1 SGHKS, CDR2 YYEKEE (reference sequence). The CDR3 sequence is 13 residues long. For the CDR3, the DNA is TGCGCCAGCAGCTTGGATGCCTGCAATGAGCAGTTCTTC. Translation gives CASSLDACNEQFF. The entire variable domain, with the rest obtained from reference TRBV5-5 and TRBJ2-1, is as follows: DAGVTQSPTHLIKTRGQQVTLRCSPISGHKSVSWYQQVLGQGPQFIFQYYEKEERGRGNFPDRFSARQFPNYSSELNVNALLLGDSALYLCASSLDACNEQFFGPGTRLTVL.

This clonotype was counted a few times. The genes are TRBV19 and TRBJ2-1; 7 bases map to TRBD2. CDR3 length: 17 amino acids. Unmatched junction bases numbered 13, after V lost 1 base and J lost 7 bases. Germline loops: CDR1 LNHDA, CDR2 SQIVND (reference sequence). The CDR3 nucleotides are TGTGCCAGTAGTATAGGGCTAGCGGTAATTTATGGGAATGAGCAGTTCTTC. This encodes CASSIGLAVIYGNEQFF.

Concerning this clonotype itself: A read error may explain this, as a much larger clone is one base away. V is TRBV11-3 and J is TRBJ2-1; 9 nucleotides line up with TRBD1. There are 15 residues in the CDR3. CDR1 is SGHNT and CDR2 is YENEEA in the germline V gene. J lost 1 base, V lost 4 bases, and 2 bases had no gene match. CDR3 loop: CASSWTGVSYNEQFF. The CDR3 coding sequence is TGTGCCAGCAGCTGGACAGGGGTTTCCTACAATGAGCAGTTCTTC.

The chain joins TRBV6-1 to TRBJ1-5; a weak D match, TRBD1 (6 bases). V was pared by 6 bases and J by 0 bases, with 15 bases between. Germline CDR1 is MNHNS and CDR2 is SASEGT. This CDR3 has 16 amino acids. The CDR3 nucleotides are TGTGCCAGCAGCTTCGGACAGTCAAATAGCAATCAGCCCCAGCATTTT. This gives the protein CASSFGQSNSNQPQHF.

This clonotype has a handful of counts. The chain joins TRBV20-1 to TRBJ1-6; weak D call: TRBD1 (5 bases). CDR3 length: 15 amino acids. Germline V gene data show CDR1 as DFQATT and CDR2 as SNEGSKA (reference sequence). Trimming removed 3 bases from V and 6 bases from J, with 15 bases in between. CDR3 residues: CSASRGGLGNSPLHF. The CDR3 coding sequence is TGCAGTGCTAGTCGCGGGGGGTTAGGTAATTCACCCCTCCACTTT.